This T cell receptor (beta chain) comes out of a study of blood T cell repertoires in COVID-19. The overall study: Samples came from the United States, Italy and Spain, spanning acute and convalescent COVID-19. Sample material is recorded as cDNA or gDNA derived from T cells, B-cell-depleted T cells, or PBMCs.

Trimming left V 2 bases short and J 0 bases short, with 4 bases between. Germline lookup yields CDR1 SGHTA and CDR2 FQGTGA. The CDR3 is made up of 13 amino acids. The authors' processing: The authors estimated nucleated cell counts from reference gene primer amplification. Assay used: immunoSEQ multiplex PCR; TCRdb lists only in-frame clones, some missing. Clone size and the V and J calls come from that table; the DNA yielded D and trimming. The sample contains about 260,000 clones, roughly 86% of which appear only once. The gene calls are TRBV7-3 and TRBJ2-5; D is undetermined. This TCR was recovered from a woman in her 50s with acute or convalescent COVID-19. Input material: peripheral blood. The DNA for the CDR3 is TGTGCCAGCAGCTTAGCGTACCAAGAGACCCAGTACTTC. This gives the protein CASSLAYQETQYF.